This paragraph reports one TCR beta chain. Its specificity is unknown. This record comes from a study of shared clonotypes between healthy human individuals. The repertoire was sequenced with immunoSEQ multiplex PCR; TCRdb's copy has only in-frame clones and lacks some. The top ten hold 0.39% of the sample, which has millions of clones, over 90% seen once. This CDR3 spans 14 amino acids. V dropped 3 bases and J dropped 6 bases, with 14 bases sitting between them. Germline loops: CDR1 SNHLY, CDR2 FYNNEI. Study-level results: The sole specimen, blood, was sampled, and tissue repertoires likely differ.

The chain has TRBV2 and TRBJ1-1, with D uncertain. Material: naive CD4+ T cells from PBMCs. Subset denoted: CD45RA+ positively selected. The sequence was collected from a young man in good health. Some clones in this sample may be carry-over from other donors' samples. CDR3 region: CASSEKARLAEAFF. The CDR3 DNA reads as TGTGCCAGCAGTGAGAAGGCCCGATTGGCTGAAGCTTTCTTT.